The entry that follows covers one T cell receptor beta chain sequence. What it binds is not known. V lost 2 bases to trimming and J lost 0 bases, with 14 bases between them. Per germline, CDR1 MDHEN and CDR2 SYDVKM. This CDR3 spans 17 amino acids. These data come from a study of T cell responses to AZD1222 COVID-19 vaccine. Study details: The analysis combined second doses at about 4 or about 12 weeks.

The table came from immunoSEQ multiplex PCR; TCRdb's copy has only in-frame clones and leaves some out. The table has tens of thousands of clones, roughly 80% seen once; the top ten hold around 21%. Study-level results: Nearly half of spike-specific TCRs reportedly go after variant regions that carry no mutations. Every sample of the repertoires postdated the peak T cell response.

The source of this sequence is an adult in good health. The sequenced sample was peripheral blood, obtained on day 0 of AZD1222 vaccination. The V gene is TRBV28, the J gene TRBJ1-5; D ambiguous. The CDR3 region is CASSLGEGVGSNQPQHF. The CDR3 DNA is TGTGCCAGCAGTTTAGGCGAGGGTGTCGGTAGCAATCAGCCCCAGCATTTT.